This T cell receptor (beta chain) was captured by sequencing in a study of shared clonotypes between healthy human individuals. At the deep level, the assay was run. The method was immunoSEQ multiplex PCR; TCRdb's version includes in-frame clones alone and lacks a portion of them. The table lists approximately 740,000 clones, approximately 92% of them singletons. Naive CD8 cells, CD45RO-negative and positively selected for CCR7, excluded terminally differentiated effector memory CD45RA+ cells. This CDR3 region has 14 residues. The germline V gene encodes CDR1 SGHAT and CDR2 FQNNGV. V shed 5 bases and J shed 3 bases, with 14 bases lying between them.

The specimen sequenced was naive CD8+ T cells sorted from blood. This clonotype originated in a man aged 30 to 45 in good health. The chain uses TRBV11-2 and TRBJ2-7, with a weak D call TRBD2 (6 bases). CDR3 nucleotide sequence: TGTGCCAGCAGCATCACGGCCGGGGGCTACGAGCAGTACTTC. It codes for CASSITAGGYEQYF.